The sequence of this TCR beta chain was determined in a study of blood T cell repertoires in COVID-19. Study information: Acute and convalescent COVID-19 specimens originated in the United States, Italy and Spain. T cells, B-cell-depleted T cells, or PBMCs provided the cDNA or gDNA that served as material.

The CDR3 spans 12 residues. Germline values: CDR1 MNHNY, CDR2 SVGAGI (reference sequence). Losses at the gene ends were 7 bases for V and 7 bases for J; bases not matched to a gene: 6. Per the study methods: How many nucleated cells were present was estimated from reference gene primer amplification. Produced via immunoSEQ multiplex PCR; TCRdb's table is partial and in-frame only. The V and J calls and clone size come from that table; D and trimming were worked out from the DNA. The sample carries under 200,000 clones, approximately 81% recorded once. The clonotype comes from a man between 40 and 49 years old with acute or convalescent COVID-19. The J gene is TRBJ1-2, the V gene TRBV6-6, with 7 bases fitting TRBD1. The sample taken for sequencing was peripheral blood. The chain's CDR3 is CASTIQGLGYTF. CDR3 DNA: TGTGCCAGCACCATACAGGGGCTTGGCTACACCTTC.